This TCR beta chain was sequenced during a study of cytomegalovirus exposure and HLA in healthy donors. Comment on this clone: The antigen is not known. One end of the junction is discordant with germline, which a read error may explain.

The CDR3 spans 14 residues. CDR1 and CDR2 from the germline V gene are SSHAT and FNYEAQ (reference sequence). Findings of the study overall: Some V segments could not be told apart, so they were left out, TRBV6-2 and TRBV6-3 among them. It was reported that TCR beta sequences correctly inferred the HLA-A and HLA-B alleles for most subjects. A later analysis found most CMV-associated TCR beta chains apparently HLA-restricted. A few chains linked to CMV were shown in vitro to be specific for CMV antigens.

PCR involved 60 Vbeta and 13 Jbeta primers. Profiling relied on immunoSEQ multiplex PCR, and the TCRdb table lists in-frame clones only, not all of them. Of about 140,000 clones listed, 65% to 80% are singletons. The chain uses TRBV7-7 and TRBJ1-1; D is unclear. Sequences were obtained from PBMCs. This TCR was sampled from a woman in her fifties or sixties in good health and CMV-seropositive. CDR3 nucleotide sequence: TGTGCTAGCAGCCCAGATCCGACGGGAACTGAAGCTTTCTTT. Translating gives CASSPDPTGTEAFF. Full variable domain (rest looked up from reference TRBV7-7 and TRBJ1-1): GAGVSQSPRYKVTKRGQDVTLRCDPISSHATLYWYQQALGQGPEFLTYFNYEAQPDKSGLPSDRFSAERPEGSISTLTIQRTEQRDSAMYRCASSPDPTGTEAFFGQGTRLTVV.